This T cell receptor beta chain was profiled in a study of T-cell reconstitution after alpha-beta-depleted transplantation in children. General study results and limits: At around two months after transplant, the alpha-beta T cells were reportedly derived from several hundred expanded clones that came from non-depleted graft cells. At the one-year point after transplant, T-cell counts and TCRbeta diversity were found to come mostly from T cells that had been newly produced.

Preparation of the TCRbeta library involved a method that used unique molecular identifiers. TCRdb re-derived calls from the PCR reads in MiXCR, one entry per CDR3 protein. The sample includes around 29,000 distinct CDR3 sequences, under 7% of them seen just once. This clonotype was detected many times. Its antigen is currently unknown. The receptor was isolated from a male patient aged 10 to 17 who had a stem cell transplant for acute myeloid leukemia, so the T cells may come from the graft donor. The sequencing used PBMCs, mostly from graft donor cells, collected 180 days after TCRalphabeta/CD19-depleted stem cell transplant.

CDR3: CASSPSTYTQYF. The CDR3, as DNA: TGCGCCAGCAGTCCCTCTACTTATACGCAGTATTTT. This sequence joins TRBV10-1 and TRBJ2-3; D remains ambiguous. Germline CDR1 WNHNN, CDR2 SYGVQD (reference sequence). Between the trimmed V and J ends, which lost 5 bases and 7 bases, there was a span of 10 bases. The CDR3 runs 12 residues.